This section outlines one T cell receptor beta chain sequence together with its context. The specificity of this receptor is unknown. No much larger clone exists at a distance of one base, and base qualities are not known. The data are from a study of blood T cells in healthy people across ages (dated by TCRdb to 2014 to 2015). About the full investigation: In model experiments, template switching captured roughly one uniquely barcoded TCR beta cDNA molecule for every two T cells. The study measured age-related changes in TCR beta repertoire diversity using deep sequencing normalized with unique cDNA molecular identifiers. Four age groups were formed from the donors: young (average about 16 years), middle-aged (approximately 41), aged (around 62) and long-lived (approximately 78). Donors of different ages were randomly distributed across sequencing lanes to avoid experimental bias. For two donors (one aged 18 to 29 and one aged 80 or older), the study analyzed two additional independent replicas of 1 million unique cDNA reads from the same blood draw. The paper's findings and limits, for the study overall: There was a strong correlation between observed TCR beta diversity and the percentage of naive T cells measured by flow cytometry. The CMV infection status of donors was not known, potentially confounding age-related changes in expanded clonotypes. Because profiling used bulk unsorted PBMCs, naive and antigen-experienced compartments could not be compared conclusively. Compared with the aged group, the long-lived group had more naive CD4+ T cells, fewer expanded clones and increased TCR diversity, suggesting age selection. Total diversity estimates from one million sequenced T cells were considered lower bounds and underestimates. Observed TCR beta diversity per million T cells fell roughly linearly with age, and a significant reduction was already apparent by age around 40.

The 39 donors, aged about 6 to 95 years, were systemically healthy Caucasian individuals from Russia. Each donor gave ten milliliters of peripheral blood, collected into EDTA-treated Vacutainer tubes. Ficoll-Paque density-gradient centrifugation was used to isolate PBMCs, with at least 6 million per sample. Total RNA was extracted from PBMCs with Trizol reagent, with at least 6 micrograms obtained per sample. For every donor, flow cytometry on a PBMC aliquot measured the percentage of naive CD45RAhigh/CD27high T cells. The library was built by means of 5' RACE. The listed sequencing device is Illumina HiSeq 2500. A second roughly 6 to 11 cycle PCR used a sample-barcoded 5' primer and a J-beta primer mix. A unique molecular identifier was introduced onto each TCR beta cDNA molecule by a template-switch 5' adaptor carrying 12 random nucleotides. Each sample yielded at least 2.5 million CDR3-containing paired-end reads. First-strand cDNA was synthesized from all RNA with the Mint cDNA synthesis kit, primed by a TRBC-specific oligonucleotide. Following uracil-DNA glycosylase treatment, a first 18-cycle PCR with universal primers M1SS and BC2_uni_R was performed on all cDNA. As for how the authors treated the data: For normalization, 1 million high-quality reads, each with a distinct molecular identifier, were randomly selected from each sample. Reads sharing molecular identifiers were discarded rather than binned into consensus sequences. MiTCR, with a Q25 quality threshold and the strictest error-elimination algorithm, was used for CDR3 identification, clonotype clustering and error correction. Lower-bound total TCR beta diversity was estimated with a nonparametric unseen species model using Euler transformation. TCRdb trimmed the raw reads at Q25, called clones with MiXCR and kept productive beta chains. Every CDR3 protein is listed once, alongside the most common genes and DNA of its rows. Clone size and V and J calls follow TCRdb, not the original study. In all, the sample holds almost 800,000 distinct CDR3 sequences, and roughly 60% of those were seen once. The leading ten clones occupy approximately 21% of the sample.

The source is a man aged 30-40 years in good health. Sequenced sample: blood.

The sequenced DNA: TGTGCCATCAGTGAGTCGAGTGTGAACACCGGGGAGCTGTTTTTT. Its translation is CAISESSVNTGELFF. The rearrangement joined TRBV10-3 to TRBJ2-2; the D gene is unclear. CDR1 and CDR2 are read off the germline V gene as ENHRY and SYGVKD. The CDR3 covers 15 residues, taking in both the cysteine and the phenylalanine. Only the CDR3 part of the read is kept: 45 bases, read in frame from the first base. A distance of 6 bases separates the germline ends of V and J, which lose 0 bases and 1 base respectively.